One and the same sample provided the 18 T cell receptor beta chains below, sequenced in a study. TCRdb itself ran the RT-PCR reads through MiXCR, one entry per CDR3 protein. Of about 680,000 distinct CDR3 sequences listed, around 14% are singletons. The sequencing input was memory CD4+ T cells from blood. Receptor source: a female donor in good health, serving as a healthy control.

The chain joins TRBV6-6 to TRBJ1-4, with 7 bases that match TRBD1. The CDR3 consists of 15 residues. Germline-derived CDR1 and CDR2 are MNHNY and SVGAGI (reference sequence). J was trimmed by 5 bases and V by 2 bases; bases with no gene match: 5. The DNA of the CDR3 is TGTGCCAGCAGTTACCCGGGACAGAAGAATGAAAAACTGTTTTTT. Residues: CASSYPGQKNEKLFF.

CDR3 sequence: CASSHIVTDTQYF. As DNA, the CDR3 is TGTGCCAGCAGCCACATAGTAACAGATACGCAGTATTTT. The chain has TRBV4-2 and TRBJ2-3, with D hard to call. The germline CDR1 and CDR2 sequences are LGHNA and YNFKEQ. The ends were cut back, 3 bases at V and 3 bases at J, with 7 bases in the middle. There are 13 residues in the CDR3.

This clonotype turned up a few times. The chain uses TRBV9 and TRBJ1-1; TRBD1 agrees at 7 bases. Germline lookup yields CDR1 SGDLS and CDR2 YYNGEE. Trimming at V came to 0 bases and at J to 7 bases, leaving 9 bases not matched to a gene. The CDR3 spans 15 residues. This CDR3 is CASSVGGQGGREAFF. In nucleotides, the CDR3 is TGTGCCAGCAGCGTAGGTGGGCAGGGGGGCCGTGAAGCTTTCTTT.

The table lists this clonotype with a few counts. V gene TRBV4-1 combines with J gene TRBJ2-7; D is ambiguous. This CDR3 is built from 14 residues. The germline gives CDR1 MGHRA, CDR2 YSYEKL. Trimming took 7 bases from V and 0 from J, leaving 13 bases between them. The CDR3 bases are TGCGCCAGCACCAAGTCGGCGGACTCCTACGAGCAGTACTTC. Translation: CASTKSADSYEQYF.

The V call is TRBV11-2, the J call TRBJ1-2; TRBD1 might be the D (6 bases). Germline CDR1 is SGHAT and CDR2 is FQNNGV. The CDR3 totals 14 residues. Trimming took 1 base from V and 8 from J, leaving 14 bases between them. This chain's CDR3 is CASSLVVGGGGYTF. The CDR3 coding sequence is TGTGCCAGCAGCTTAGTTGTAGGGGGAGGGGGCTACACCTTC.

This clonotype has a handful of counts. V gene TRBV6-6 combines with J gene TRBJ1-1, with 9 bases that match TRBD1. V shed 2 bases, J shed 4 bases, and the junction held 8 bases outside the gene matches. The CDR3 runs 16 residues. Per germline, CDR1 MNHNY and CDR2 SVGAGI (reference sequence). The CDR3 nucleotides read TGTGCCAGCAGTTACCCCCGGGACAGGGCGTTCACTGAAGCTTTCTTT. Translation gives CASSYPRDRAFTEAFF.

The V and J genes are TRBV5-1 and TRBJ2-1; no clear D gene. With 4 bases removed from V and 0 bases from J, the gap between germline ends came to 11 bases. Germline lookup yields CDR1 SGHRS and CDR2 YFSETQ. The CDR3 runs 15 residues. CDR3 protein: CASSPSASSYNEQFF. Written as DNA, the CDR3 is TGCGCCAGCAGCCCCAGCGCGAGCTCCTACAATGAGCAGTTCTTC.

J is TRBJ2-1 and V is TRBV6-5; 7 nucleotides agree with TRBD2. Looked up from germline, CDR1 is MNHEY and CDR2 is SVGAGI. The CDR3 length is 15 residues. J gave up 5 bases and V 5 bases, and 9 bases lay outside the gene matches. DNA of the CDR3: TGTGCCAGCAGTCCGTGGACTAGTACCGACAATGAGCAGTTCTTC. It is translated as CASSPWTSTDNEQFF.

This clonotype was counted only a few times. V is TRBV18 and J is TRBJ2-3; TRBD1 agrees at 10 bases. With 4 bases clipped from V and 3 bases from J, the junction kept 7 bases outside the gene matches. CDR1 KGHSH and CDR2 LQKENI come from the germline V gene. The CDR3 contains 16 residues. The CDR3 loop reads CASSQQPGQGTDTQYF. Written as DNA, the CDR3 is TGTGCCAGCTCACAACAGCCGGGACAGGGGACAGATACGCAGTATTTT.

About this clonotype: This may be a read error: a much more frequent sequence differs by one nucleotide. The genes are TRBV7-2 and TRBJ2-3, with D perhaps TRBD1 or TRBD2 (5 bases each). This CDR3 spans 13 amino acids. CDR1 and CDR2 from the germline V gene are SGHTA and FQGNSA. The CDR3 region has the DNA TGTGCCGGGGCTAGCCCTAGCACAGATACGCGGTATTTT. Amino acids: CAGASPSTDTRYF. Combining the CDR3 with reference TRBV7-2 and TRBJ2-3 gives the whole variable domain GAGVSQSPSNKVTEKGKDVELRCDPISGHTALYWYRQSLGQGLEFLIYFQGNSAPDKSGLPSDRFSAERTGGSVSTLTIQRTQQEDSAVYLCAGASPSTDTRYFGPGTRLTVL.

The V and J genes are TRBV21-1 and TRBJ1-1. TRBV21-1 corresponds to a pseudogene. The CDR3 has 14 amino acids. This chain's CDR3 is CASSQRGLLTRAFF. The CDR3 bases are TGTGCCAGCAGCCAGCGGGGACTCCTCACCCGGGCTTTCTTT.

In its sample, this clonotype was seen many times. This rearrangement joins TRBV6-6 to TRBJ1-4, with 8 nucleotides matching TRBD1. The V segment lost 6 bases and the J segment 6 bases; nucleotides outside the gene matches: 9. Germline-derived CDR1 and CDR2 are MNHNY and SVGAGI (reference sequence). The CDR3 has 15 amino acids. This CDR3 reads CASSARGTGDEKLFF. The CDR3 bases are TGTGCCAGCAGCGCGCGGGGGACAGGTGATGAAAAACTGTTTTTT.

This clonotype has only a few counts. The V gene is TRBV20-1, the J gene TRBJ1-4, with TRBD1 as a possible D gene (5 bases). The CDR3 covers 15 residues. Per the germline V gene, CDR1 is DFQATT and CDR2 is SNEGSKA (reference sequence). V lost 3 bases to trimming and J lost 8 bases, with 19 bases between them. The CDR3 here is CSASDEGTRGEKLFF. CDR3 sequence (DNA): TGCAGTGCTAGCGACGAGGGAACCCGGGGCGAAAAACTGTTTTTT.

J is TRBJ1-3 and V is TRBV4-3; the D gene is possibly TRBD1 (5 bases). This CDR3 comprises 17 residues. V lost 0 bases to trimming and J lost 0 bases, with 12 bases between them. CDR1 and CDR2 (germline): LGHNA, YSLEER. The CDR3 DNA follows: TGCGCCAGCAGCCAAGATAGGGGCAGAAGCTCTGGAAACACCATATATTTT. Translating it yields CASSQDRGRSSGNTIYF.

This clonotype turned up a few times. This chain uses TRBV20-1 with TRBJ1-3; D gene unclear. Germline CDR1 reads DFQATT; CDR2 reads SNEGSKA (reference sequence). V gave up 3 bases and J gave up 0 bases, with 9 bases separating them. This CDR3 contains 14 residues. Here the CDR3 DNA reads TGCAGTGCTAGTGAACCCCTCTCTGGAAACACCATATATTTT. This gives the protein CSASEPLSGNTIYF.

The chain employs TRBV13 and TRBJ2-5; 9 bases map to TRBD1. Germline CDR1 is PRHDT and CDR2 is FYEKMQ (reference sequence). Trimming took 2 bases from V and 4 from J; bases not matched to a gene: 5. The CDR3 spans 15 residues. In nucleotides, the CDR3 is TGTGCCAGCAGCTTACGACAGGGGGGCACAGAGACCCAGTACTTC. Translation: CASSLRQGGTETQYF.

This clonotype was picked up a small number of times. J is TRBJ2-7 and V is TRBV25-1; 7 bases map to TRBD2. This CDR3 region has 14 residues. Trimming cost V 1 base and J 3 bases; bases outside gene matches: 3. Germline V lookup: CDR1 MGHDK, CDR2 SYGVNS. The CDR3 nucleotides are TGTGCCAGCAGTGAATCCGGGAGGAGCTACGAGCAGTACTTC. This codes for CASSESGRSYEQYF.

This clonotype was recorded at least ten times. The gene calls are TRBV7-2 and TRBJ2-4; tentative D call: TRBD1 (6 bases). CDR1 SGHTA and CDR2 FQGNSA come from the germline V gene. The CDR3 is 15 amino acids. V lost 5 bases to trimming and J lost 6 bases, with 17 bases between them. CDR3 sequence: CASSPTTGQGNIQYF. For the CDR3, the DNA is TGTGCCAGCAGCCCAACTACAGGGCAGGGAAACATTCAGTACTTC.